This T cell receptor (beta chain) was sequenced for a study of siplizumab effects on memory and regulatory T cells. General observations from the study: A mean of around 65% of mappable alloreactive CD4+ clones were Treg-derived with siplizumab, compared with about 30% in controls. Memory cells seemed less diverse than naive T cells, which also seemed major contributors to the alloresponse.

Germline assignment: CDR1 WSHSY and CDR2 SAAADI. Trimming took off 2 bases at V and 5 bases at J, with 12 bases between the two ends. CDR3 length equals 14 residues. With regard to this clone: Its cognate antigen is unknown.

TCRdb keeps only in-frame clones here, not all; method: immunoSEQ multiplex PCR. The data hold 90,000 to 110,000 clones, with just over 90% observed a single time. The sample taken for sequencing was CD4+ T cells sorted from blood. This sequence was found in a human donor in good health. V usage is TRBV10-2 and J usage is TRBJ2-5; possible D gene TRBD1, 6 bases. CDR3 amino acids: CASSETGIRETQYF. The CDR3 DNA is TGCGCCAGCAGTGAGACAGGGATCCGGGAGACCCAGTACTTC.